These 30 T cell receptor beta chains were sequenced from one sample in a study of blood T cell repertoires in COVID-19. Here immunoSEQ multiplex PCR was the method, and the copy in TCRdb shows in-frame clones only, minus some. Among under 300,000 clones, around 80% were seen once, and the ten largest hold approximately 2.4%. The sample comprised peripheral blood. Source of these receptors: a man aged 35 to 55 who had recovered from COVID-19.

Points on this clone: Additional DNA sequences in this sample encode the identical CDR3. V gene TRBV6-2 or TRBV6-3 combines with J gene TRBJ1-2, with D unresolved. Germline-derived CDR1 and CDR2 are MNHEY and SVGEGT. The CDR3 is 13 amino acids. The V gene lost 4 bases and the J gene lost 1 base, with 7 bases spanning the gap. This CDR3 reads CASSWEGNYGYTF. The CDR3 DNA follows: TGTGCCAGCAGTTGGGAGGGTAACTATGGCTACACCTTC.

The V and J genes are TRBV11-3 and TRBJ2-7; 8 nucleotides match TRBD1. The CDR3 runs 14 residues. Germline CDR1 SGHNT, CDR2 YENEEA. J gave up 4 bases and V 1 base, and 3 bases lay outside the gene matches. The CDR3 coding sequence is TGTGCCAGCAGCTTAGGGCAGGGGGCTTACGAGCAGTACTTC. Amino acid sequence: CASSLGQGAYEQYF.

The chain links TRBV7-9 to TRBJ2-7; D might be TRBD2 (6 bases). V was clipped by 4 bases and J by 5 bases, with 15 bases between them. Germline V gives CDR1 SEHNR, CDR2 FQNEAQ (reference sequence). The CDR3 consists of 14 residues. As DNA, the CDR3 is TGTGCCAGCAGCTCATGGCAAGGAGGGGACGAGCAGTACTTC. It specifies CASSSWQGGDEQYF. Full variable domain (outside the CDR3, taken from reference TRBV7-9 and TRBJ2-7): DTGVSQNPRHKITKRGQNVTFRCDPISEHNRLYWYRQTLGQGPEFLTYFQNEAQLEKSRLLSDRFSAERPKGSFSTLEIQRTEQGDSAMYLCASSSWQGGDEQYFGPGTRLTVT.

The chain has TRBV5-6 and TRBJ2-7; 10 nucleotides align to TRBD1. Germline CDR1 and CDR2: SGHDT and YYEEEE. There are 15 residues in the CDR3. Trimming took 1 base from V and 3 from J; bases not matched to a gene: 4. CDR3 amino acids: CASSLLGQGFYEQYF. The CDR3 DNA is TGTGCCAGCAGCTTGTTGGGACAGGGGTTCTACGAGCAGTACTTC.

The rearrangement links TRBV6-5 to TRBJ2-5; 12 bases align to TRBD2. The CDR3 loop spans 15 amino acids. V was pared by 6 bases and J by 1 base, with 3 bases of the junction left unmatched. The germline gives CDR1 MNHEY, CDR2 SVGAGI. The CDR3 region is CASRASGGAQETQYF. For the CDR3, the DNA is TGTGCCAGCAGAGCTAGCGGGGGGGCCCAAGAGACCCAGTACTTC.

The chain carries TRBV5-1 and TRBJ2-5, with no clear D. V lost 1 base and J 1 base, leaving 11 bases between the germline ends. This CDR3 comprises 15 residues. Germline CDR1 SGHRS, CDR2 YFSETQ. Here the CDR3 reads CASSLSGTVQETQYF. The CDR3 DNA reads TGCGCCAGCAGCTTGTCGGGTACGGTCCAAGAGACCCAGTACTTC.

Only a few counts were recorded for this clone. The chain uses TRBV11-2 and TRBJ2-7, with 7 bases matching TRBD1. This CDR3 spans 13 amino acids. Germline CDR1 reads SGHAT; CDR2 reads FQNNGV. The J segment lost 2 bases and the V segment lost 3 bases, leaving 1 base of the junction unmatched. CDR3 residues: CASSFGQAYEQYF. The CDR3 DNA reads as TGTGCCAGCAGCTTCGGACAGGCCTACGAGCAGTACTTC. Complete variable domain (other parts from reference TRBV11-2 and TRBJ2-7): EAGVAQSPRYKIIEKRQSVAFWCNPISGHATLYWYQQILGQGPKLLIQFQNNGVVDDSQLPKDRFSAERLKGVDSTLKIQPAKLEDSAVYLCASSFGQAYEQYFGPGTRLTVT.

The chain links TRBV18 to TRBJ1-1, with 7 nucleotides matching TRBD1. Germline loops: CDR1 KGHSH, CDR2 LQKENI. This CDR3 has 13 amino acids. The V and J ends lost 3 bases and 11 bases, in that order; junction bases with no gene match: 9. In DNA form, the CDR3 reads TGTGCCAGCTCACCGATACAGGGGCGAGTCGCTTTCTTT. Its translation is CASSPIQGRVAFF. Filled out from reference TRBV18 and TRBJ1-1, the complete variable domain reads NAGVMQNPRHLVRRRGQEARLRCSPMKGHSHVYWYRQLPEEGLKFMVYLQKENIIDESGMPKERFSAEFPKEGPSILRIQQVVRGDSAAYFCASSPIQGRVAFFGQGTRLTVV.

The chain joins TRBV6-2 or TRBV6-3 to TRBJ1-5; a possible D gene is TRBD1 (5 bases). The CDR3 runs 15 residues. Germline V CDR1 and CDR2: MNHEY, SVGEGT. V dropped 0 bases and J dropped 7 bases, with 13 bases sitting between them. The CDR3 loop reads CASSYSWGGNQPQHF. CDR3 nucleotide sequence: TGTGCCAGCAGTTACTCTTGGGGGGGAAACCAGCCCCAGCATTTT.

The J gene is TRBJ2-7, the V gene TRBV7-2, with 11 nucleotides matching TRBD2. The J segment lost 4 bases and the V segment lost 6 bases, leaving 8 bases of the junction unmatched. CDR3 size: 15 residues. Germline V gene sequence: CDR1 SGHTA, CDR2 FQGNSA. The CDR3 sequence is CASRQPGTSGYEQYF. CDR3 nucleotide sequence: TGTGCCAGCAGACAACCCGGGACTAGCGGTTACGAGCAGTACTTC.

The rearrangement links TRBV7-2 to TRBJ2-1, with 9 bases aligning to TRBD1. The junction had 5 bases not matched to a gene; V was cut back by 1 base and J by 7 bases. Germline-derived CDR1 and CDR2 are SGHTA and FQGNSA. The CDR3 sequence is 15 residues long. The CDR3 DNA follows: TGTGCCAGCAGCTTAGTGGGGACAGGGAGGAATGAGCAGTTCTTC. It yields the protein CASSLVGTGRNEQFF.

This clone is a singleton in its sample. The rearrangement links TRBV11-2 to TRBJ2-3; 14 nucleotides agree with TRBD2. The CDR3 extends over 18 amino acids. Germline trimming cut 1 base from V and 4 bases from J; bases unmatched to any gene: 7. CDR1 and CDR2 from the germline V gene are SGHAT and FQNNGV. The chain's CDR3 is CASSLGHRLAGGSDTQYF. The CDR3, as DNA: TGTGCCAGCAGCTTAGGCCACCGACTAGCGGGAGGGTCAGATACGCAGTATTTT.

This chain links TRBV7-2 with TRBJ1-3; 7 bases agree with TRBD1. This CDR3 comprises 16 residues. The V gene end was trimmed by 4 bases and the J gene end by 0 bases; junction bases not matched to a gene: 6. Looked up from germline, CDR1 is SGHTA and CDR2 is FQGNSA. This chain's CDR3 is CASSYGTAGSGNTIYF. The CDR3 DNA sequence: TGTGCCAGCAGCTACGGGACAGCAGGCTCTGGAAACACCATATATTTT.

The chain has TRBV12-3 or TRBV12-4 and TRBJ2-5; TRBD1 is a possible D gene (5 bases). The CDR3 is made up of 13 amino acids. V lost 6 bases, J lost 7 bases, and 15 bases lay in between. The CDR3 sequence is CASRPDSRGTQYF. The DNA of the CDR3 is TGTGCCAGCAGGCCCGACAGTCGCGGGACCCAGTACTTC.

V usage is TRBV27 and J usage is TRBJ2-5; 9 positions match TRBD1. Germline V gives CDR1 MNHEY, CDR2 SMNVEV (reference sequence). Losses at the gene ends were 4 bases for V and 2 bases for J; bases not matched to a gene: 5. The CDR3 runs 15 residues. The CDR3 here is CASSYFGTGQETQYF. The CDR3 bases are TGTGCCAGCAGTTATTTTGGGACAGGGCAAGAGACCCAGTACTTC.

This chain links TRBV5-5 with TRBJ2-2; 7 nucleotides match TRBD1. Per the germline V gene, CDR1 is SGHKS and CDR2 is YYEKEE (reference sequence). Germline trimming cut 2 bases from V and 4 bases from J; bases unmatched to any gene: 2. This CDR3 has 14 residues. The CDR3 sequence: CASSLDRVTGELFF. For the CDR3, the DNA is TGTGCCAGCAGCTTAGACAGGGTCACCGGGGAGCTGTTTTTT.

This clone was counted once. The genes are TRBV15 and TRBJ1-2; a possible D gene is TRBD1 (5 bases). Trimming removed 3 bases at V and 7 bases at J, with 21 bases between. CDR3 length: 16 amino acids. Germline V gene sequence: CDR1 LNHNV, CDR2 YYDKDF (reference sequence). In DNA, the CDR3 is TGTGCCACCAGCAGGGAAACGACAGCGTCTGCTTTTGGCTACACCTTC. It encodes CATSRETTASAFGYTF.

The chain couples TRBV3-1 (or the pseudogene TRBV3-2) to TRBJ2-5; TRBD2 might be the D (7 bases). The V gene's germline CDR1 is LGHDT and CDR2 YNNKEL (reference sequence). V was cut by 3 bases and J by 4 bases, with 18 bases left in between. The CDR3 spans 16 residues. DNA of the CDR3: TGTGCCAGCAGCCAGCCCAGGGAGGGGGGGGCAGAGACCCAGTACTTC. As protein: CASSQPREGGAETQYF.

This chain joins TRBV5-1 and TRBJ2-1, with 12 bases that match TRBD1. The germline CDR1 and CDR2 sequences are SGHRS and YFSETQ. The V segment lost 3 bases and the J segment 6 bases; nucleotides outside the gene matches: 4. The CDR3 contains 15 residues. The CDR3, as DNA: TGCGCCAGCAGCTCCGGGACAGGGGGCCTCAATGAGCAGTTCTTC. This translates into CASSSGTGGLNEQFF.

Concerning this clone itself: Other DNA sequences of this sample code for an identical CDR3. This chain joins TRBV9 and TRBJ1-1; D call uncertain. The CDR3 consists of 13 residues. Trimming left V 0 bases short and J 1 base short, with 4 bases between. Germline CDR1 reads SGDLS; CDR2 reads YYNGEE. Written as DNA, the CDR3 is TGTGCCAGCAGCGTAGGGAGGAACACTGAAGCTTTCTTT. It translates to CASSVGRNTEAFF.

The CDR3 loop is CASSPIAGGINEQFF. CDR3 nucleotide sequence: TGTGCCAGCAGCCCCATAGCGGGAGGGATCAATGAGCAGTTCTTC. The chain uses TRBV6-2 or TRBV6-3 and TRBJ2-1; 11 bases are shared with TRBD2. The CDR3 is 15 residues long. The junction had 7 bases not matched to a gene; V was cut back by 6 bases and J by 6 bases. Germline V lookup: CDR1 MNHEY, CDR2 SVGEGT.

The V call is TRBV5-4, the J call TRBJ2-7; D is perhaps TRBD1 (7 bases). This CDR3 contains 14 residues. Trimming removed 2 bases from V and 5 bases from J, with 14 bases in between. The V gene's germline CDR1 is SGHNT and CDR2 YYREEE (reference sequence). CDR3 amino acids: CASSFTGEVNEQYF. The CDR3, as DNA: TGTGCCAGCAGCTTTACAGGGGAGGTAAACGAGCAGTACTTC.

The V call is TRBV6-5, the J call TRBJ2-7, with 11 nucleotides matching TRBD1. The germline V gene has CDR1 MNHEY and CDR2 SVGAGI. This CDR3 is built from 14 residues. Germline trimming cut 5 bases from V and 3 bases from J; bases unmatched to any gene: 3. The CDR3 spells CASSRDRGFYEQYF. DNA for the CDR3: TGTGCCAGCAGTAGGGACAGGGGGTTCTACGAGCAGTACTTC.

The chain has TRBV6-2 or TRBV6-3 and TRBJ1-5; D is possibly TRBD1 (5 bases). CDR3 length equals 16 residues. Germline V gene data show CDR1 as MNHEY and CDR2 as SVGEGT. Trimming took off 1 base at V and 5 bases at J, with 15 bases between the two ends. CDR3 sequence (DNA): TGTGCCAGCAGTTACTTTTTTAGGGGTAGAGATCAGCCCCAGCATTTT. It specifies CASSYFFRGRDQPQHF.

The chain combines TRBV5-6 with TRBJ1-5; the D gene is possibly TRBD1 (6 bases). Germline V CDR1 and CDR2: SGHDT, YYEEEE. The V and J ends lost 0 bases and 1 base respectively, with 11 bases between them. There are 16 residues in the CDR3. CDR3 nucleotides: TGTGCCAGCAGCTTGGGGTACGGGACAAGCAATCAGCCCCAGCATTTT. Its protein product is CASSLGYGTSNQPQHF.

The chain couples TRBV19 to TRBJ1-5; 9 nucleotides align to TRBD1. J lost 6 bases, V lost 1 base, and 4 bases had no gene match. The CDR3 contains 15 residues. Looked up from germline, CDR1 is LNHDA and CDR2 is SQIVND (reference sequence). The CDR3 loop is CASSIGQGDRQPQHF. Here the CDR3 DNA reads TGTGCCAGTAGTATAGGACAGGGGGATCGTCAGCCCCAGCATTTT.

V is TRBV30 and J is TRBJ1-2, with TRBD1 matching over 9 bases. The CDR3 is 15 residues long. Per the germline V gene, CDR1 is GTSNPN and CDR2 is SVGIG (reference sequence). With V trimmed by 2 bases and J by 8 bases, 12 bases remained unmatched. CDR3: CAWSSGQGWEWGYTF. DNA of the CDR3: TGTGCCTGGAGTTCGGGACAGGGTTGGGAGTGGGGCTACACCTTC.

The V gene is TRBV18, the J gene TRBJ2-5, with a possible D match to TRBD1 (6 bases). Deletions cut 6 bases from V and 0 bases from J, with 17 bases between. This CDR3 contains 16 residues. Germline CDR1 and CDR2: KGHSH and LQKENI. This CDR3 reads CASSPLGTQYQETQYF. CDR3 DNA: TGTGCCAGCTCCCCTCTCGGGACACAGTACCAAGAGACCCAGTACTTC.

This chain uses TRBV10-3 with TRBJ1-3, with a weak D call TRBD1 (5 bases). The CDR3 runs 13 residues. Germline loops: CDR1 ENHRY, CDR2 SYGVKD. The ends were cut back, 10 bases at V and 0 bases at J, with 10 bases in the middle. CDR3 amino acids: CATTTDSGNTIYF. CDR3 nucleotides: TGTGCCACCACGACAGACTCTGGAAACACCATATATTTT.

Ten or more counts support this clone. The chain joins TRBV7-2 to TRBJ2-7, with 9 bases identical to TRBD2. After removal of 1 base from V and 2 bases from J, the junction contained 12 bases not matched to a gene. The CDR3 runs 18 residues. Germline CDR1 is SGHTA and CDR2 is FQGNSA. The DNA of the CDR3 is TGTGCCAGCAGCTTAGTGCCCCCGTCCGCGGGAGGGACCTACGAGCAGTACTTC. It translates to CASSLVPPSAGGTYEQYF.